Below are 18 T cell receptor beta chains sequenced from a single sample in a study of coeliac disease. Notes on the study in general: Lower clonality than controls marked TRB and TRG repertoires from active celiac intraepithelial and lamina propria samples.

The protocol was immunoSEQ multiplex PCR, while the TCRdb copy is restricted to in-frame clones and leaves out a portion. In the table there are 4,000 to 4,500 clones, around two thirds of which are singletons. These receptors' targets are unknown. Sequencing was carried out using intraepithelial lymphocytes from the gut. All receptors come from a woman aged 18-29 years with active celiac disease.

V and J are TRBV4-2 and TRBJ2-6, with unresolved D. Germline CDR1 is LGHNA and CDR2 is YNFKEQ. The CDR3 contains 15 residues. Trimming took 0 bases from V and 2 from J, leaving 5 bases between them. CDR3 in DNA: TGTGCCAGCAGCCAAGACTCTGCTGGGGCCAACGTCCTGACTTTC. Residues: CASSQDSAGANVLTF.

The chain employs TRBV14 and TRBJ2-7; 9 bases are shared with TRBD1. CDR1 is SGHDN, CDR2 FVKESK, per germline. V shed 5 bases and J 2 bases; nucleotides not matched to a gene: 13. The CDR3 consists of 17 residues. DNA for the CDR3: TGTGCCAGCAGCAAACCGGGACAGGGACTGCGGGCCTACGAGCAGTACTTC. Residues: CASSKPGQGLRAYEQYF.

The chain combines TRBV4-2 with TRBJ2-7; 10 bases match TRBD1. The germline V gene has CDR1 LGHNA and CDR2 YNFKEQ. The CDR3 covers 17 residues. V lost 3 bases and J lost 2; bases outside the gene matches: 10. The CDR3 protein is CASSQDLRDRGPYEQYF. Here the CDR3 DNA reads TGTGCCAGCAGCCAGGACCTCCGGGACAGGGGTCCCTACGAGCAGTACTTC.

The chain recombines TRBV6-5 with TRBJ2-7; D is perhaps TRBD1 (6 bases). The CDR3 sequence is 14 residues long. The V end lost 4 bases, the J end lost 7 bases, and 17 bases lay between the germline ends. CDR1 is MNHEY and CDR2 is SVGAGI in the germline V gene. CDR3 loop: CASSLGGPPTEQYF. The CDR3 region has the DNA TGTGCCAGCAGTTTAGGGGGACCTCCTACGGAGCAGTACTTC.

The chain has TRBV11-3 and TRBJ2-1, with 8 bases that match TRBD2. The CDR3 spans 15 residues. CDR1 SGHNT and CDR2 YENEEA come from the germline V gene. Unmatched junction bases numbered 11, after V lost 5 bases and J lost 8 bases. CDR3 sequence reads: CASSQGSGSFDEQFF. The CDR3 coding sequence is TGTGCCAGCAGCCAGGGAAGCGGGAGTTTCGATGAGCAGTTCTTC.

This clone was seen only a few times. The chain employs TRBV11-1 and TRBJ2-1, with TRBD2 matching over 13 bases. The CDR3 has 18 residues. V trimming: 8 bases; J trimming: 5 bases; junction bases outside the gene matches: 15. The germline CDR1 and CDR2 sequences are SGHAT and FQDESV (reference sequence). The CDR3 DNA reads TGTGCCAGCGCAACGGGACTAGCGGGAACCCATTGGAACAATGAGCAGTTCTTC. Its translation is CASATGLAGTHWNNEQFF.

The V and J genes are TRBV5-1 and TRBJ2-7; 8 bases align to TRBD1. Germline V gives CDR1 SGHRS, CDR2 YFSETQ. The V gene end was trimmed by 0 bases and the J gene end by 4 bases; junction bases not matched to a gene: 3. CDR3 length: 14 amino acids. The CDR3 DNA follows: TGCGCCAGCAGCTTGGGGACAGGGTTTTACGAGCAGTACTTC. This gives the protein CASSLGTGFYEQYF.

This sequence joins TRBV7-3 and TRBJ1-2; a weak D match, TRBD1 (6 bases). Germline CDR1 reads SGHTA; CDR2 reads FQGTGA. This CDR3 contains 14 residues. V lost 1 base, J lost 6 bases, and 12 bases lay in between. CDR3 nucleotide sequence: TGTGCCAGCAGCTTAAGTGGGGGGGCGGATGGCTACACCTTC. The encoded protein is CASSLSGGADGYTF.

The CDR3 DNA sequence: TGTGCCAGCAGCCCACTGACAGCGAAAATCTTCTATGGCTACACCTTC. Protein product: CASSPLTAKIFYGYTF. The chain carries TRBV5-8 and TRBJ1-2; D might be TRBD1 (5 bases). The germline V gene encodes CDR1 SGHTS and CDR2 YDEGEE. V dropped 4 bases and J dropped 4 bases, with 20 bases sitting between them. This CDR3 contains 16 residues.

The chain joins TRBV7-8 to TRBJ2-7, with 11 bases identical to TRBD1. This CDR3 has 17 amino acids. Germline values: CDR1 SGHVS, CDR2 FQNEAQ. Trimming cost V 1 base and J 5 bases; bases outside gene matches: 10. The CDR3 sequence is CASSLGAAGTGGHEQYF. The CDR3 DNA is TGTGCCAGCAGCTTAGGGGCGGCTGGGACAGGGGGACACGAGCAGTACTTC.

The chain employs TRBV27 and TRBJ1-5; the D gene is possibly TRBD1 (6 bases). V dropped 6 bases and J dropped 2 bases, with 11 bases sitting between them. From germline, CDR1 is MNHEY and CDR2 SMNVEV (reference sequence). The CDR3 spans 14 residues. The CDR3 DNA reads TGTGCCAGCAGGCCATCAGGGGGCAATCAGCCCCAGCATTTT. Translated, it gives CASRPSGGNQPQHF.

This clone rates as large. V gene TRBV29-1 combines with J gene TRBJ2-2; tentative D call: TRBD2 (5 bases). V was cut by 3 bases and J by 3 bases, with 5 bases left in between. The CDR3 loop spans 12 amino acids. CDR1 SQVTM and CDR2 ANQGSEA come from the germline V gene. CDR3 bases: TGCAGCGTTGACGGGGACACCGGGGAGCTGTTTTTT. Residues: CSVDGDTGELFF.

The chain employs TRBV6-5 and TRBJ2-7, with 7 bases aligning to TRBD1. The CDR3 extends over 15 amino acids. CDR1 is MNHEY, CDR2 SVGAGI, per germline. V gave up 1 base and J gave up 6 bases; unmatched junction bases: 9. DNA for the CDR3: TGTGCCAGCAGTTACTGGAAGGGGGCGCTAACCGAGCAGTACTTC. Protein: CASSYWKGALTEQYF.

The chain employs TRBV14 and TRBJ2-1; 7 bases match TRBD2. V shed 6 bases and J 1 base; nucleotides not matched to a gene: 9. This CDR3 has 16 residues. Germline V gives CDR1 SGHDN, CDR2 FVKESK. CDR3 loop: CASSQLEGGSYNEQFF. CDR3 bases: TGTGCCAGCAGTCAATTAGAGGGAGGGTCCTACAATGAGCAGTTCTTC.

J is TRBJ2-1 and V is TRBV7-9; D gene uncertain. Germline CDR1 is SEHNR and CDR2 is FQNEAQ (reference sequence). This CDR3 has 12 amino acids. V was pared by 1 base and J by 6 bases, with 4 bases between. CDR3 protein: CASSLGSNEQFF. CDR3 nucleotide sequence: TGTGCCAGCAGCTTAGGTAGCAATGAGCAGTTCTTC.

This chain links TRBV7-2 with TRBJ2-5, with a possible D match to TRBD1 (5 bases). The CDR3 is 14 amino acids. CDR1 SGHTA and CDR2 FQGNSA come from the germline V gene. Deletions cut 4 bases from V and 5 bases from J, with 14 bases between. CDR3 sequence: CASSSARAGETQYF. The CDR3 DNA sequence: TGTGCCAGCAGCTCGGCCAGGGCCGGCGAGACCCAGTACTTC.

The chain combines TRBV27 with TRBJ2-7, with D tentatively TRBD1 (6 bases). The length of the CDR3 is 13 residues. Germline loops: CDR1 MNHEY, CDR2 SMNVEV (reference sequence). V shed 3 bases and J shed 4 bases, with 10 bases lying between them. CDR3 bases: TGTGCCAGCAGTTTCTTACAGGGATACGAGCAGTACTTC. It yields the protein CASSFLQGYEQYF.

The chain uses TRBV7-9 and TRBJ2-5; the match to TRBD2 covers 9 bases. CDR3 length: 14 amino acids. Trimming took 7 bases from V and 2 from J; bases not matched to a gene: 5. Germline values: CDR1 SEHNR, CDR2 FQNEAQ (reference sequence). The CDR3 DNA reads TGTGCCAGCATAGCGGGAGAGAGTCAAGAGACCCAGTACTTC. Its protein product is CASIAGESQETQYF.